The 2 T cell receptor beta chains below come from one sample, sequenced in a study of beta chain features in type 1 diabetes. Study observations and caveats: In every one of the four CD4+ subsets, TCRB CDR3s were moderately but significantly shorter in Type 1 diabetes patients.

Their recognized antigens are unknown. The authors reverse transcribed all of the isolated RNA, so sequencing captured expressed TCRB transcripts. Here immunoSEQ multiplex PCR was the method, and the copy in TCRdb shows in-frame clones only, minus some. In the table there are roughly 230,000 clones, approximately 11% of which are singletons. Sequencing was carried out using naive CD4+ T cells from blood. The origin of the receptors is a man younger than 40 with type 1 diabetes.

The sample holds a few counts of this clone. The chain uses TRBV19 and TRBJ2-2, with D maybe TRBD1 (5 bases). The CDR3 has 15 amino acids. Trimming took off 5 bases at V and 0 bases at J, with 10 bases between the two ends. The germline gives CDR1 LNHDA, CDR2 SQIVND (reference sequence). CDR3 loop: CASSGAEANTGELFF. The CDR3 DNA reads TGTGCCAGTAGTGGGGCAGAGGCGAACACCGGGGAGCTGTTTTTT.

This clone has only a few counts. The chain links TRBV5-4 to TRBJ1-1; D unclear. Trimming removed 4 bases at V and 5 bases at J, with 12 bases between. CDR1 SGHNT and CDR2 YYREEE come from the germline V gene (reference sequence). The CDR3 extends over 13 amino acids. The CDR3 bases are TGTGCCAGCAGCACCGATGCAGGTACTGAAGCTTTCTTT. Translating it yields CASSTDAGTEAFF.